The 30 T cell receptor beta chains below come from one sample, sequenced in a study of OX40 agonist ivuxolimab in advanced cancers. The data were produced by immunoSEQ multiplex PCR, yet TCRdb's version contains in-frame clones alone and is incomplete. The data hold 25,000 or so clones, with just under 75% observed a single time. The material was CD4+ or CD8+ T cells sorted from blood, obtained in a trial of the OX40 agonist ivuxolimab. The receptors originated from an adult with an advanced solid tumor such as melanoma, head and neck, liver or kidney cancer.

The DNA of the CDR3 is TGTGCCAGCACTATGGACGGTGCGTATAAGCATGCGGACAATGAGCAGTTCTTC. This codes for CASTMDGAYKHADNEQFF. The chain joins TRBV11-3 to TRBJ2-1; D remains ambiguous. Germline CDR1 SGHNT, CDR2 YENEEA. The V end lost 7 bases, the J end lost 5 bases, and 27 bases lay between the germline ends. The CDR3 has 18 residues.

The rearrangement joins TRBV29-1 to TRBJ2-1; 8 positions agree with TRBD1. The CDR3 length is 15 residues. Germline V gives CDR1 SQVTM, CDR2 ANQGSEA. The J segment lost 5 bases and the V segment lost 2 bases, leaving 8 bases of the junction unmatched. CDR3 loop: CSVELWTGRDNEQFF. The CDR3 DNA reads as TGCAGCGTTGAACTCTGGACAGGGAGAGACAATGAGCAGTTCTTC.

The V gene is TRBV6-5, the J gene TRBJ1-1; a weak D match, TRBD1 (6 bases). V lost 5 bases, J lost 5 bases, and 18 bases lay in between. Germline values: CDR1 MNHEY, CDR2 SVGAGI. CDR3 length: 15 amino acids. CDR3: CASSPRGAEGTEAFF. CDR3 sequence (DNA): TGTGCCAGCAGTCCTCGGGGGGCCGAGGGAACTGAAGCTTTCTTT.

J is TRBJ1-1 and V is TRBV7-9, with D tentatively TRBD1 (6 bases). Trimming removed 5 bases from V and 0 bases from J, with 13 bases in between. This CDR3 spans 15 amino acids. Germline values: CDR1 SEHNR, CDR2 FQNEAQ (reference sequence). The CDR3, as DNA: TGTGCCAGCAGCCTTGGACGGGACATGAACACTGAAGCTTTCTTT. Translation: CASSLGRDMNTEAFF.

The V call is TRBV5-6, the J call TRBJ2-7; a possible D gene is TRBD1 (6 bases). This CDR3 region has 16 residues. Per the germline V gene, CDR1 is SGHDT and CDR2 is YYEEEE. V lost 4 bases and J 2 bases, leaving 19 bases between the germline ends. The CDR3 DNA reads as TGTGCCAGCAGCCTCCTAGGACAGTTTCGTGCCTACGAGCAGTACTTC. It encodes CASSLLGQFRAYEQYF.

The chain links TRBV13 to TRBJ2-7; D possibly corresponds to TRBD1 (5 bases). CDR3 length equals 13 residues. V shed 5 bases and J shed 6 bases, with 14 bases lying between them. CDR1 and CDR2 from the germline V gene are PRHDT and FYEKMQ (reference sequence). The CDR3 is CASSLEQESEQYF. DNA for the CDR3: TGTGCCAGCAGCCTAGAACAGGAATCCGAGCAGTACTTC.

Judged by abundance, this clone is medium-sized. V usage is TRBV5-4 and J usage is TRBJ2-7; possible D gene TRBD2, 5 bases. The V gene's germline CDR1 is SGHNT and CDR2 YYREEE (reference sequence). CDR3 size: 15 residues. The ends were cut back, 2 bases at V and 6 bases at J, with 18 bases in the middle. The CDR3 DNA follows: TGTGCCAGCAGCTTATCCCTCGCGGACTCGGGCGAGCAGTACTTC. This translates into CASSLSLADSGEQYF.

This chain joins TRBV27 and TRBJ2-2; 9 bases fit TRBD1. CDR1 is MNHEY and CDR2 is SMNVEV in the germline V gene (reference sequence). The CDR3 length is 17 residues. V shed 5 bases, J shed 7 bases, and the junction held 14 bases outside the gene matches. The CDR3 DNA follows: TGTGCCAGCAGTAGCTCGGGGACAGGGTCGGGTTTCGGGGAGCTGTTTTTT. It translates to CASSSSGTGSGFGELFF.

The V gene is TRBV5-5, the J gene TRBJ2-3; TRBD2 aligns across 16 bases. There are 17 residues in the CDR3. Germline CDR1 is SGHKS and CDR2 is YYEKEE (reference sequence). V lost 2 bases to trimming and J lost 4 bases; unmatched junction nucleotides: 4. DNA for the CDR3: TGTGCCAGCAGCTTCCTGGGACTAGCGGGGGGGCCAGATACGCAGTATTTT. This codes for CASSFLGLAGGPDTQYF.

V gene TRBV7-6 combines with J gene TRBJ1-2; D is perhaps TRBD1 (6 bases). Germline V gene sequence: CDR1 SGHVS, CDR2 FNYEAQ. The germline V and J ends were trimmed by 5 bases and 6 bases, with 22 bases remaining between them. The CDR3 contains 16 residues. DNA for the CDR3: TGTGCCAGCAGCGAGGGCGAGTCATTGGGGGCGGATGGCTACACCTTC. Residues: CASSEGESLGADGYTF. The variable domain in full, completed from reference TRBV7-6 and TRBJ1-2, reads GAGVSQSPRYKVTKRGQDVALRCDPISGHVSLYWYRQALGQGPEFLTYFNYEAQQDKSGLPNDRFSAERPEGSISTLTIQRTEQRDSAMYRCASSEGESLGADGYTFGSGTRLTVV.

This clone occurred once. Here the CDR3 reads CSVEHDRGRMLYGYTF. The CDR3 DNA reads TGCAGCGTTGAACATGACAGGGGGCGCATGCTCTATGGCTACACCTTC. The chain uses TRBV29-1 and TRBJ1-2, with TRBD1 matching 10 bases. The CDR3 extends over 16 amino acids. Germline V gene data show CDR1 as SQVTM and CDR2 as ANQGSEA. V gave up 2 bases and J gave up 4 bases; unmatched junction bases: 10.

This clone was recorded once. The chain couples TRBV11-3 to TRBJ2-7; maybe TRBD2 (6 bases). Trimming shortened V by 1 base and J by 2 bases, and 12 bases separated the two germline ends. CDR1 and CDR2 from the germline V gene are SGHNT and YENEEA. The CDR3 is 15 residues long. This CDR3 reads CASSLGSSAAYEQYF. The CDR3 bases are TGTGCCAGCAGCTTAGGTTCTAGCGCAGCCTACGAGCAGTACTTC.

The chain combines TRBV13 with TRBJ2-2; 11 bases agree with TRBD2. This CDR3 region has 15 residues. Germline CDR1 reads PRHDT; CDR2 reads FYEKMQ (reference sequence). V lost 6 bases and J lost 6; bases outside the gene matches: 6. This CDR3 reads CASRETSGVSGELFF. CDR3 coding DNA: TGTGCCAGCAGGGAGACTAGCGGGGTTTCCGGGGAGCTGTTTTTT.

This clone was picked up a small number of times. The genes are TRBV27 and TRBJ2-3, with D possibly matching TRBD2 (6 bases). This CDR3 region has 10 residues. Germline-derived CDR1 and CDR2 are MNHEY and SMNVEV (reference sequence). Between the trimmed V and J ends, which lost 10 bases and 7 bases, there was a span of 9 bases. The CDR3, as DNA: TGTGCCATAGGGAGGAATACGCAGTATTTT. Protein sequence: CAIGRNTQYF.

This chain links TRBV9 with TRBJ2-7; TRBD2 agrees at 14 bases. Trimming cost V 4 bases and J 7 bases; bases outside gene matches: 4. CDR3 length: 14 residues. Germline CDR1 SGDLS, CDR2 YYNGEE. The chain's CDR3 is CASSPRTSGGEQYF. CDR3 nucleotide sequence: TGTGCCAGCAGCCCCCGGACTAGCGGGGGGGAGCAGTACTTC. The whole variable domain, remainder taken from reference TRBV9 and TRBJ2-7, is DSGVTQTPKHLITATGQRVTLRCSPRSGDLSVYWYQQSLDQGLQFLIQYYNGEERAKGNILERFSAQQFPDLHSELNLSSLELGDSALYFCASSPRTSGGEQYFGPGTRLTVT.

This chain connects TRBV7-2 to TRBJ2-7; D is tentatively TRBD1 or TRBD2 (5 bases each). From germline, CDR1 is SGHTA and CDR2 FQGNSA. The CDR3 spans 13 residues. The V gene lost 11 bases and the J gene lost 5 bases, with 19 bases spanning the gap. The CDR3 DNA is TGTGCCTCGAACCCGGGGCCAATGGACGAGCAGTACTTC. Protein product: CASNPGPMDEQYF.

The chain joins TRBV5-5 to TRBJ1-1, with 7 bases identical to TRBD1. In germline, CDR1 is SGHKS, CDR2 YYEKEE (reference sequence). V lost 1 base to trimming and J lost 5 bases; unmatched junction nucleotides: 5. The CDR3 extends over 14 amino acids. CDR3 sequence (DNA): TGTGCCAGCAGCTTGTTCAGGGGGAGGACTGAAGCTTTCTTT. As protein: CASSLFRGRTEAFF.

This clone rates as medium-sized. The chain has TRBV7-2 and TRBJ1-3; possibly TRBD1 for D (6 bases). Germline CDR1 reads SGHTA; CDR2 reads FQGNSA. Trimming took 1 base from V and 0 from J, leaving 13 bases between them. The CDR3 consists of 17 residues. CDR3 in amino acids: CASSLVAGDYSGNTIYF. The DNA of the CDR3 is TGTGCCAGCAGCTTAGTGGCAGGGGACTACTCTGGAAACACCATATATTTT.

The V gene is TRBV2, the J gene TRBJ2-5; 8 bases fit TRBD2. The CDR3 has 14 amino acids. CDR1 and CDR2 (germline): SNHLY, FYNNEI. The V gene end was trimmed by 7 bases and the J gene end by 4 bases; junction bases not matched to a gene: 8. The CDR3 here is CASMQRGRGETQYF. In nucleotides, the CDR3 is TGTGCCAGCATGCAGCGGGGGAGGGGAGAGACCCAGTACTTC.

The rearrangement uses TRBV19 and TRBJ1-1; 12 positions agree with TRBD1. Germline V gives CDR1 LNHDA, CDR2 SQIVND (reference sequence). The junction had 9 bases not matched to a gene; V was cut back by 2 bases and J by 5 bases. CDR3 length equals 17 residues. The DNA for the CDR3 is TGTGCCAGTAGTATAACCCGGGACAGGGGGCGCCGGACTGAAGCTTTCTTT. This translates into CASSITRDRGRRTEAFF.

The chain joins TRBV7-3 to TRBJ1-1, with unresolved D. Trimming pared 1 base from V and 1 base from J, leaving 10 bases between. This CDR3 region has 15 residues. Germline CDR1 reads SGHTA; CDR2 reads FQGTGA. CDR3 in DNA: TGTGCCAGCAGCTTAAGCGCCATGGGGAACACTGAAGCTTTCTTT. Translation gives CASSLSAMGNTEAFF. Complete variable domain (other parts from reference TRBV7-3 and TRBJ1-1): GAGVSQTPSNKVTEKGKYVELRCDPISGHTALYWYRQSLGQGPEFLIYFQGTGAADDSGLPNDRFFAVRPEGSVSTLKIQRTERGDSAVYLCASSLSAMGNTEAFFGQGTRLTVV.

The chain combines TRBV4-2 with TRBJ2-7; 7 bases are a match to TRBD1. Per germline, CDR1 LGHNA and CDR2 YNFKEQ. With 5 bases clipped from V and 5 bases from J, the junction kept 6 bases outside the gene matches. The CDR3 has 13 amino acids. This CDR3 is CASSRQGRDEQYF. The CDR3 nucleotides are TGTGCCAGCAGCAGACAGGGCCGGGACGAGCAGTACTTC.

The CDR3 DNA reads TGTGCCTGGACAGTCAGCTCCTACAATGAGCAGTTCTTC. Its protein is CAWTVSSYNEQFF. The V call is TRBV30, the J call TRBJ2-1, with unresolved D. Germline CDR1 reads GTSNPN; CDR2 reads SVGIG (reference sequence). Deletions cut 4 bases from V and 0 bases from J, with 7 bases between. The length of the CDR3 is 13 residues. The variable domain in full, with the rest retrieved from reference TRBV30 and TRBJ2-1, is SQTIHQWPATLVQPVGSPLSLECTVEGTSNPNLYWYRQAAGRGLQLLFYSVGIGQISSEVPQNLSASRPQDRQFILSSKKLLLSDSGFYLCAWTVSSYNEQFFGPGTRLTVL.

In this sample, this clone turned up a few times. This chain connects TRBV6-1 to TRBJ2-7; D remains ambiguous. V was clipped by 4 bases and J by 0 bases, with 7 bases between them. Germline V lookup: CDR1 MNHNS, CDR2 SASEGT. This CDR3 has 13 amino acids. The CDR3 sequence is CASSGQNSYEQYF. The CDR3 DNA follows: TGTGCCAGCAGTGGGCAGAACTCCTACGAGCAGTACTTC.

V is TRBV9 and J is TRBJ1-2; D unresolved. The V gene's germline CDR1 is SGDLS and CDR2 YYNGEE. This CDR3 comprises 13 residues. Between the trimmed V and J ends, which lost 0 bases and 3 bases, there was a span of 6 bases. The CDR3 DNA sequence: TGTGCCAGCAGCGTAGACGGGGACTATGGCTACACCTTC. This sequence encodes CASSVDGDYGYTF.

This chain links TRBV7-2 with TRBJ1-5, with D unclear. V dropped 5 bases and J dropped 0 bases, with 14 bases sitting between them. From germline, CDR1 is SGHTA and CDR2 FQGNSA. The CDR3 consists of 16 residues. The CDR3 loop is CASSQTGIVSNQPQHF. The CDR3 DNA reads TGTGCCAGCAGCCAAACGGGCATCGTTAGCAATCAGCCCCAGCATTTT.

Points on this clone: The junction differs from germline at one of its ends, possibly a read error. The chain uses TRBV11-2 and TRBJ2-1, with a weak D call TRBD1 (5 bases). From germline, CDR1 is SGHAT and CDR2 FQNNGV. This CDR3 is 17 amino acids long. The chain's CDR3 is CASSSPHQGGSYSEQFF. As DNA, the CDR3 is TGTGCCAGCAGCTCCCCGCACCAGGGCGGCTCCTACAGTGAGCAGTTCTTC.

The chain carries TRBV19 and TRBJ2-1; D is ambiguous. Trimming pared 7 bases from V and 0 bases from J, leaving 7 bases between. Germline V CDR1 and CDR2: LNHDA, SQIVND (reference sequence). This CDR3 comprises 13 residues. CDR3 region: CASTPGSYNEQFF. CDR3 DNA sequence: TGTGCCAGTACCCCGGGCTCCTACAATGAGCAGTTCTTC.

About this clone: This CDR3 is also generated by other DNA sequences in the sample. The chain joins TRBV7-9 to TRBJ2-7; no firm D call. From germline, CDR1 is SEHNR and CDR2 FQNEAQ (reference sequence). V gave up 1 base and J gave up 2 bases, with 3 bases separating them. This CDR3 region has 12 residues. Written as DNA, the CDR3 is TGTGCCAGCAGCTTAGTCCCCTACGAGCAGTACTTC. Protein: CASSLVPYEQYF.

This clone was found once. The chain has TRBV7-6 and TRBJ1-3; 10 bases map to TRBD1. Unmatched junction bases numbered 7, after V lost 8 bases and J lost 6 bases. Looked up from germline, CDR1 is SGHVS and CDR2 is FNYEAQ. CDR3 length: 14 residues. CDR3 residues: CASSATGGLNTIYF. The CDR3 region has the DNA TGTGCCAGCTCGGCGACAGGGGGCTTAAACACCATATATTTT.